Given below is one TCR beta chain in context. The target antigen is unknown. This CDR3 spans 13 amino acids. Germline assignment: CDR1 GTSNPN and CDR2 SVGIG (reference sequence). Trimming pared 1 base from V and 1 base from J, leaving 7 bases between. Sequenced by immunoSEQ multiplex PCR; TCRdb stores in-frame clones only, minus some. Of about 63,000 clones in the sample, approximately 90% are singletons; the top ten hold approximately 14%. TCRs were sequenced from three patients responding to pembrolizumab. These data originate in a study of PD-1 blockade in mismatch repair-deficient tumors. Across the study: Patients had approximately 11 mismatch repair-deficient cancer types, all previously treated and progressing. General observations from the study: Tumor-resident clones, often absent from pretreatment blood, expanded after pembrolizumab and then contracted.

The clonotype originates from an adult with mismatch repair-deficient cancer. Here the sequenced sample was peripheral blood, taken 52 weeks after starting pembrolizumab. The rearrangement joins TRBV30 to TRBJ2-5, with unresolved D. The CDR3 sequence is CAWSDGFQETQYF. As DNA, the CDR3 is TGTGCCTGGAGTGACGGCTTCCAAGAGACCCAGTACTTC.